This T cell receptor (beta chain) was sequenced during a study of response to subunit inactivated influenza vaccine. Trimming took off 3 bases at V and 2 bases at J, with 16 bases between the two ends. This CDR3 spans 16 amino acids. CDR1 is DFQATT, CDR2 SNEGSKA, per germline (reference sequence). Details on this clonotype: Its antigen is still unknown.

General study findings and limits: Only a handful of new T cells, the authors suggested, are recruited with each seasonal influenza vaccination.

MiXCR, applied by TCRdb to the RT-PCR reads, yields one record per CDR3 protein. Altogether about 830,000 distinct CDR3 sequences are present, roughly 18% being singletons, with the ten largest covering approximately 10%. The starting material was PBMCs from blood, obtained around 5 days after vaccination. This TCR was recovered from a man aged 45-65 years who received an inactivated influenza vaccine. The genes are TRBV20-1 and TRBJ2-2, with D perhaps given as TRBD1 or TRBD2 (5 bases each). This CDR3 reads CSARRFRGDNTGELFF. The CDR3 DNA follows: TGCAGTGCTAGGCGCTTTAGAGGGGATAACACCGGGGAGCTGTTTTTT.